The T cell receptor beta chain under discussion was sequenced for a study of blood T cell dynamics during melanoma immunotherapy. Study details: First-line therapy was either pembrolizumab or nivolumab with ipilimumab for metastatic melanoma.

Some clones are missing from TCRdb's copy, which holds only in-frame ones; the method was immunoSEQ multiplex PCR. This repertoire shows 11,000 or so clones, more than 70% found once; its top ten account for approximately 15%. The V end was cut by 0 bases, the J end by 7 bases, with 15 bases between. The CDR3 is 15 amino acids. The germline V gene encodes CDR1 LGHNA and CDR2 YSLEER. Time point described: week 3, after first cycle of checkpoint inhibitor. At 12 weeks after first infusion, RECIST 1.1 defined response for most patients. Prior systemic cancer therapy, immunosuppressant use and other active malignancies excluded patients.

The chain uses TRBV4-3 and TRBJ1-2; D is possibly TRBD1 (5 bases). The input for sequencing was blood, taken from a patient treated with checkpoint blockade. This TCR derives from a human donor with melanoma. The CDR3 spells CASSQDGQGIRGYTF. DNA for the CDR3: TGCGCCAGCAGCCAAGATGGCCAGGGAATCCGTGGCTACACCTTC.